Presented here are 28 T cell receptor beta chains from one specimen sequenced in a study of control samples from healthy donors and cancer patients. Using immunoSEQ multiplex PCR, the repertoire was profiled, and TCRdb retains in-frame clones only, with some absent. The sample contains about 130,000 clones, 80% to 95% of which appear only once. The sequenced sample was blood. The receptors shown here come from a woman in her 50s in good health.

This chain joins TRBV5-1 and TRBJ1-1, with unresolved D. V shed 0 bases and J shed 1 base, with 10 bases lying between them. Germline V lookup: CDR1 SGHRS, CDR2 YFSETQ. This CDR3 region has 15 residues. The CDR3 sequence: CASSLDGRGNTEAFF. In DNA, the CDR3 is TGCGCCAGCAGCTTGGACGGCCGAGGGAACACTGAAGCTTTCTTT.

This rearrangement joins TRBV4-1 to TRBJ1-5; no clear D. This CDR3 contains 17 residues. In germline, CDR1 is MGHRA, CDR2 YSYEKL. V was cut by 0 bases and J by 4 bases, with 16 bases left in between. CDR3 nucleotide sequence: TGCGCCAGCAGCCAAGATCTAAGGGCCGTGCCTAATCAGCCCCAGCATTTT. It specifies CASSQDLRAVPNQPQHF.

The chain recombines TRBV28 with TRBJ1-4; D gene unclear. The V end lost 5 bases, the J end lost 6 bases, and 13 bases lay between the germline ends. CDR1 is MDHEN and CDR2 is SYDVKM in the germline V gene. The CDR3 runs 14 residues. This CDR3 reads CASSVTRAYEKLFF. For the CDR3, the DNA is TGTGCCAGCAGTGTTACACGGGCCTATGAAAAACTGTTTTTT.

V and J are TRBV15 and TRBJ1-5; TRBD1 might be the D (5 bases). V was clipped by 0 bases and J by 6 bases, with 12 bases between them. Germline V CDR1 and CDR2: LNHNV, YYDKDF (reference sequence). The CDR3 runs 15 residues. CDR3 bases: TGTGCCACCAGCAGAGATAGGGGCATGGGTCAGCCCCAGCATTTT. It encodes CATSRDRGMGQPQHF.

The chain recombines TRBV28 with TRBJ2-7, with D possibly called TRBD1 or TRBD2 (5 bases each). Trimming took 8 bases from V and 0 from J, leaving 20 bases between them. Germline V lookup: CDR1 MDHEN, CDR2 SYDVKM. The CDR3 spans 16 residues. The CDR3 sequence: CASGESRWGTSYEQYF. CDR3 nucleotide sequence: TGTGCCAGCGGGGAGAGCCGTTGGGGGACCTCCTACGAGCAGTACTTC.

The table lists this clone with a count of one. V and J are TRBV18 and TRBJ2-1, with 11 bases fitting TRBD1. The CDR3 is 14 amino acids. Germline V gene sequence: CDR1 KGHSH, CDR2 LQKENI. Germline trimming cut 4 bases from V and 7 bases from J; bases unmatched to any gene: 3. CDR3: CASSQGTGGNEQFF. The CDR3 DNA follows: TGTGCCAGCTCACAGGGGACAGGGGGGAATGAGCAGTTCTTC.

The rearrangement joins TRBV12-3 or TRBV12-4 to TRBJ1-1; D remains unclear. The V end was cut by 3 bases, the J end by 4 bases, with 9 bases between. The CDR3 consists of 13 residues. The CDR3, as DNA: TGTGCCAGCAGTTTTTCTGGGGTCACTGAAGCTTTCTTT. Translating it yields CASSFSGVTEAFF.

The chain uses TRBV24-1 and TRBJ2-1; 9 bases line up with TRBD1. In germline, CDR1 is KGHDR, CDR2 SFDVKD. Losses at the gene ends were 2 bases for V and 0 bases for J; bases not matched to a gene: 1. The CDR3 is made up of 16 amino acids. The CDR3 sequence is CATSDSQGASYNEQFF. For the CDR3, the DNA is TGTGCCACCAGTGATTCACAGGGGGCCTCCTACAATGAGCAGTTCTTC.

The chain has TRBV4-1 and TRBJ2-1; no firm D call. The V and J ends lost 1 base and 0 bases respectively, with 10 bases between them. Germline V gives CDR1 MGHRA, CDR2 YSYEKL. The CDR3 covers 16 residues. In DNA, the CDR3 is TGCGCCAGCAGCCAAGTCCCGGGTGCCTCCTACAATGAGCAGTTCTTC. Residues: CASSQVPGASYNEQFF.

DNA for the CDR3: TGCGCCAGCAGCCAACAGGGATTGAACACCGGGGAGCTGTTTTTT. This translates into CASSQQGLNTGELFF. The V call is TRBV5-1, the J call TRBJ2-2; D might be TRBD1 (6 bases). V was shortened by 4 bases and J by 1 base, with 11 bases between the two germline ends. CDR3 size: 15 residues. Germline-derived CDR1 and CDR2 are SGHRS and YFSETQ.

This chain uses TRBV30 with TRBJ2-6; 7 nucleotides agree with TRBD1. This CDR3 contains 16 residues. V gave up 7 bases and J gave up 4 bases; unmatched junction bases: 13. From germline, CDR1 is GTSNPN and CDR2 SVGIG (reference sequence). CDR3 region: CAFSLGAGGGANVLTF. CDR3 DNA sequence: TGTGCCTTTTCCCTGGGGGCAGGGGGAGGGGCCAACGTCCTGACTTTC.

The chain uses TRBV6-1 and TRBJ2-5; D gene uncertain. The ends were cut back, 5 bases at V and 5 bases at J, with 15 bases in the middle. Per germline, CDR1 MNHNS and CDR2 SASEGT. CDR3 size: 14 residues. Here the CDR3 reads CASSPGVARETQYF. The DNA of the CDR3 is TGTGCCAGCAGTCCAGGAGTAGCTCGGGAGACCCAGTACTTC.

The chain employs TRBV19 and TRBJ1-3; D is ambiguous. The CDR3 is made up of 13 amino acids. CDR1 and CDR2 from the germline V gene are LNHDA and SQIVND (reference sequence). Between the trimmed V and J ends, which lost 10 bases and 4 bases, there was a span of 14 bases. In DNA form, the CDR3 reads TGTGCCACCTCCGGGGTGGGAGGAAACACCATATATTTT. Protein sequence: CATSGVGGNTIYF. The full variable domain, in which reference TRBV19 and TRBJ1-3 provide the parts outside the CDR3, is DGGITQSPKYLFRKEGQNVTLSCEQNLNHDAMYWYRQDPGQGLRLIYYSQIVNDFQKGDIAEGYSVSREKKESFPLTVTSAQKNPTAFYLCATSGVGGNTIYFGEGSWLTVV.

The chain combines TRBV7-2 with TRBJ1-1; possible D gene TRBD1, 5 bases. V was cut by 0 bases and J by 5 bases, with 10 bases left in between. CDR1 SGHTA and CDR2 FQGNSA come from the germline V gene. The CDR3 sequence is 14 residues long. The CDR3 here is CASSLAPGWTEAFF. CDR3 nucleotide sequence: TGTGCCAGCAGCTTAGCGCCAGGGTGGACTGAAGCTTTCTTT.

The chain joins TRBV18 to TRBJ1-2; D is possibly TRBD1 (6 bases). Trimming stripped 0 bases from V and 8 bases from J, with 28 bases between. The germline CDR1 and CDR2 sequences are KGHSH and LQKENI. The CDR3 is made up of 19 amino acids. The CDR3 DNA reads as TGTGCCAGCTCACCACCCGAAAGTACTTACAACAGGGCGTCGGGCGGCTACACCTTC. It translates to CASSPPESTYNRASGGYTF.

This rearrangement joins TRBV19 to TRBJ1-4; D perhaps matches TRBD1 (5 bases). The ends were cut back, 5 bases at V and 7 bases at J, with 14 bases in the middle. This CDR3 spans 14 amino acids. The germline gives CDR1 LNHDA, CDR2 SQIVND (reference sequence). CDR3 DNA sequence: TGTGCCAGTAGTCACAGGACTAGCGGTGAAAAACTGTTTTTT. Translating it yields CASSHRTSGEKLFF.

This clone was counted once. The V and J genes are TRBV6-4 and TRBJ1-1; D not resolved. The length of the CDR3 is 13 residues. Germline loops: CDR1 MRHNA, CDR2 SNTAGT. V shed 6 bases and J shed 2 bases, with 10 bases lying between them. The CDR3 loop reads CASSQALNTEAFF. In nucleotides, the CDR3 is TGTGCCAGCAGCCAAGCCCTCAACACTGAAGCTTTCTTT.

The gene calls are TRBV2 and TRBJ2-2; TRBD2 is a possible D gene (6 bases). Germline V gives CDR1 SNHLY, CDR2 FYNNEI. V dropped 4 bases and J dropped 4 bases, with 10 bases sitting between them. The CDR3 spans 14 residues. The CDR3 sequence: CASSVAVSTGELFF. Here the CDR3 DNA reads TGTGCCAGCAGTGTAGCGGTCAGCACCGGGGAGCTGTTTTTT. Drawing the rest from reference TRBV2 and TRBJ2-2, the complete variable domain is EPEVTQTPSHQVTQMGQEVILRCVPISNHLYFYWYRQILGQKVEFLVSFYNNEISEKSEIFDDQFSVERPDGSNFTLKIRSTKLEDSAMYFCASSVAVSTGELFFGEGSRLTVL.

V gene TRBV6-2 or TRBV6-3 combines with J gene TRBJ2-7; D is undetermined. The V end lost 2 bases, the J end lost 9 bases, and 14 bases lay between the germline ends. The CDR3 consists of 13 residues. Germline CDR1 reads MNHEY; CDR2 reads SVGEGT. The CDR3 loop is CASSYKLLGWQYF. The CDR3 nucleotides are TGTGCCAGCAGTTACAAACTCCTGGGGTGGCAGTACTTC.

The chain joins TRBV5-1 to TRBJ1-1; 11 bases map to TRBD1. CDR3 length: 15 amino acids. The trim removed 4 bases at V and 8 bases at J, leaving 10 bases unmatched. The V gene's germline CDR1 is SGHRS and CDR2 YFSETQ. The CDR3 region is CASSGEGQGVTEAFF. The DNA of the CDR3 is TGCGCCAGCAGCGGGGAGGGACAGGGGGTTACCGAAGCTTTCTTT.

J is TRBJ1-4 and V is TRBV19; TRBD1 agrees at 9 bases. CDR1 LNHDA and CDR2 SQIVND come from the germline V gene (reference sequence). CDR3 length: 15 amino acids. Germline trimming cut 5 bases from V and 8 bases from J; bases unmatched to any gene: 9. The CDR3 is CASSGRTGAGEKLFF. CDR3 DNA: TGTGCCAGTAGTGGAAGGACAGGGGCGGGCGAAAAACTGTTTTTT.

The rearrangement uses TRBV11-2 and TRBJ1-2; TRBD1 aligns across 10 bases. J lost 3 bases, V lost 1 base, and 8 bases had no gene match. The germline V gene has CDR1 SGHAT and CDR2 FQNNGV. This CDR3 is built from 17 residues. The CDR3 region has the DNA TGTGCCAGCAGCTTAGGCGCCGGGACAGGGGTATACTATGGCTACACCTTC. Protein sequence: CASSLGAGTGVYYGYTF. The variable domain in full, completed from reference TRBV11-2 and TRBJ1-2, reads EAGVAQSPRYKIIEKRQSVAFWCNPISGHATLYWYQQILGQGPKLLIQFQNNGVVDDSQLPKDRFSAERLKGVDSTLKIQPAKLEDSAVYLCASSLGAGTGVYYGYTFGSGTRLTVV.

The rearrangement uses TRBV15 and TRBJ2-1, with 7 bases identical to TRBD2. Germline-derived CDR1 and CDR2 are LNHNV and YYDKDF (reference sequence). V lost 5 bases to trimming and J lost 7 bases; unmatched junction nucleotides: 14. The CDR3 is 16 amino acids. Written as DNA, the CDR3 is TGTGCCACCAGCTTCCAAGCGGGGCCGGCGGGTAATGAGCAGTTCTTC. Its protein product is CATSFQAGPAGNEQFF.

The chain carries TRBV6-5 and TRBJ1-5; D call uncertain. CDR1 MNHEY and CDR2 SVGAGI come from the germline V gene. The V and J ends lost 6 bases and 3 bases respectively, with 12 bases between them. The CDR3 is 14 amino acids. As DNA, the CDR3 is TGTGCCAGCAGGTTGAAGGGATACAATCAGCCCCAGCATTTT. Its translation is CASRLKGYNQPQHF.

J is TRBJ2-1 and V is TRBV24-1, with D perhaps TRBD2 (5 bases). CDR3 length: 13 residues. In germline, CDR1 is KGHDR, CDR2 SFDVKD. Trimming removed 1 base at V and 9 bases at J, with 9 bases between. The CDR3 reads CATSDFIGGEQFF. The CDR3 DNA is TGTGCCACCAGTGATTTCATAGGAGGTGAGCAGTTCTTC.

The chain has TRBV5-4 and TRBJ1-6; D may be TRBD1 (5 bases). This CDR3 has 16 residues. Trimming removed 1 base from V and 6 bases from J, with 14 bases in between. CDR1 SGHNT and CDR2 YYREEE come from the germline V gene (reference sequence). The DNA of the CDR3 is TGTGCCAGCAGCTTGTTCTCAGGGACGAGTAATTCACCCCTCCACTTT. It codes for CASSLFSGTSNSPLHF.

V and J are TRBV5-1 and TRBJ2-3; D is uncertain. CDR1 is SGHRS, CDR2 YFSETQ, per germline. The V end lost 0 bases, the J end lost 0 bases, and 8 bases lay between the germline ends. CDR3 length equals 15 residues. CDR3 residues: CASSLAAVSTDTQYF. The CDR3, as DNA: TGCGCCAGCAGCTTGGCCGCAGTAAGCACAGATACGCAGTATTTT.

This clone came up a few times. The chain carries TRBV7-9 and TRBJ1-2; D gene unclear. CDR1 SEHNR and CDR2 FQNEAQ come from the germline V gene (reference sequence). The CDR3 consists of 13 residues. Trimming took 2 bases from V and 4 from J, leaving 8 bases between them. The CDR3 coding sequence is TGTGCCAGCAGCTTATCGGTGGGCTATGGCTACACCTTC. It is translated as CASSLSVGYGYTF.